This TCR beta chain was obtained from a study of blood T cell repertoires in COVID-19. Study information: The study drew acute and convalescent COVID-19 samples from the United States, Italy and Spain. T cells, B-cell-depleted T cells, or PBMCs provided the cDNA or gDNA that served as material.

The CDR3 is made up of 14 amino acids. Germline CDR1 is SGHDT and CDR2 is YYEEEE. The germline V and J ends were trimmed by 2 bases and 1 base, with 9 bases remaining between them. Authors' data handling: Reference gene primer amplification gave nucleated cell count estimates. Profiled with immunoSEQ multiplex PCR; TCRdb holds only in-frame clones, not every one. D and trimming come from the DNA, and the V and J calls and clone size come from that table. The sample carries some 75,000 clones, under 80% recorded once. V is TRBV5-6 and J is TRBJ1-2; no clear D. The receptor comes from a woman over 75 with active or convalescent COVID-19. Sample: peripheral blood. CDR3 loop: CASSFEGVNYGYTF. Here the CDR3 DNA reads TGTGCCAGCAGCTTTGAGGGAGTTAACTATGGCTACACCTTC.